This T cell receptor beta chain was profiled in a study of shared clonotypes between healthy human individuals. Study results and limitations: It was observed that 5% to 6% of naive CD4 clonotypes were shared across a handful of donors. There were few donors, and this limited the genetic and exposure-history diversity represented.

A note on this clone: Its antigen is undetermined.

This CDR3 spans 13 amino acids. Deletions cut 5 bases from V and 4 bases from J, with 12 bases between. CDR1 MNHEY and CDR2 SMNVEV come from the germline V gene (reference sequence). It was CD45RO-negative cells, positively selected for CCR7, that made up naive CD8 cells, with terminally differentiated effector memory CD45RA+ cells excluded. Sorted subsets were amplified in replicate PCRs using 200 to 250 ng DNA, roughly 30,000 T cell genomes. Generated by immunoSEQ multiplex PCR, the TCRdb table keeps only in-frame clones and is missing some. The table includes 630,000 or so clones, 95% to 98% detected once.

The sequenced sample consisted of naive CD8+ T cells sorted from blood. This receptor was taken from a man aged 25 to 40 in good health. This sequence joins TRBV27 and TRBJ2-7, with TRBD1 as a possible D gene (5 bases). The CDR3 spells CASSGALGYEQYF. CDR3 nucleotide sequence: TGTGCCAGCAGTGGGGCGTTGGGGTACGAGCAGTACTTC.